These 5 T cell receptor beta chains share one sample of origin, sequenced in a study of CD8 T cells in Susac syndrome. The authors reverse transcribed roughly 0.45 to 1 ug RNA with random hexamers. TCRdb recomputed calls from the immunoSEQ multiplex PCR reads with MiXCR, one row per CDR3 protein. The table includes roughly 120,000 distinct CDR3 sequences, 94% detected once. The source material was CD4+ T cells from PBMCs. These receptors were taken from a human donor in good health.

The rearrangement links TRBV19 to TRBJ2-5; D may be TRBD1 (6 bases). Germline assignment: CDR1 LNHDA and CDR2 SQIVND (reference sequence). The CDR3 is made up of 16 amino acids. V was pared by 1 base and J by 3 bases, with 15 bases between. CDR3 loop: CASSIVPGQGKETQYF. The CDR3 nucleotides read TGTGCCAGTAGTATAGTTCCGGGACAAGGGAAAGAGACCCAGTACTTC.

CDR3: CASSYSLQGGSPLHF. The CDR3 DNA follows: TGTGCCAGCAGTTACTCGTTACAGGGAGGCTCACCCCTCCACTTT. The rearrangement joins TRBV6-5 to TRBJ1-6, with D possibly matching TRBD1 (6 bases). V lost 0 bases and J 10 bases, leaving 13 bases between the germline ends. Germline CDR1 and CDR2: MNHEY and SVGAGI. This CDR3 is built from 15 residues.

The chain employs TRBV28 and TRBJ2-5; TRBD1 matches at 8 bases. The germline V gene encodes CDR1 MDHEN and CDR2 SYDVKM. With V trimmed by 5 bases and J by 2 bases, 10 bases remained unmatched. This CDR3 has 16 residues. The CDR3 DNA sequence: TGTGCCAGCAGTAGCCGTAGGAGGACAGGGCAAGAGACCCAGTACTTC. Translated, it gives CASSSRRRTGQETQYF.

This rearrangement joins TRBV13 to TRBJ2-1; 12 bases match TRBD2. Germline V CDR1 and CDR2: PRHDT, FYEKMQ (reference sequence). V lost 5 bases to trimming and J lost 8 bases; unmatched junction nucleotides: 7. The CDR3 is made up of 15 amino acids. This CDR3 is CASSGGTSGWDEQFF. The CDR3 DNA reads as TGTGCCAGCAGCGGCGGGACTAGCGGGTGGGATGAGCAGTTCTTC.

The chain's CDR3 is CASSPLTGGFTEAFF. The CDR3 DNA sequence: TGTGCCAGCAGCCCGTTAACAGGGGGTTTCACTGAAGCTTTCTTT. This chain connects TRBV5-6 to TRBJ1-1, with 8 bases fitting TRBD1. Germline V gene lookup returns CDR1 SGHDT and CDR2 YYEEEE. Germline trimming cut 4 bases from V and 4 bases from J; bases unmatched to any gene: 9. The CDR3 runs 15 residues.